This T cell receptor beta chain was sequenced during a study of hypomethylating agent response in myelodysplastic syndrome. Each sample had approximately 430 ng DNA, as two 200 ng replicates, at survey resolution. The repertoire was sequenced with immunoSEQ multiplex PCR; TCRdb's copy has only in-frame clones and lacks some. The data show some 4,500 clones, over 75% seen once. Germline loops: CDR1 SGDLS, CDR2 YYNGEE. The ends were cut back, 5 bases at V and 2 bases at J, with 14 bases in the middle. This CDR3 is built from 14 residues. Broader study findings: Novel MDS antigen recognition by shared GLIPH2 clusters is possible but unvalidated. Only about 11 patients were analyzed in this small cohort.

Remarks on this clone: Its antigen remains unknown.

The specimen comprised bone marrow, sampled before or after starting hypomethylating agent treatment for myelodysplastic syndrome (not recorded which). The V and J genes are TRBV9 and TRBJ2-7, with a tentative D call TRBD2 (5 bases). This clonotype was sampled from a human donor with myelodysplastic syndrome. The CDR3 spells CASSRQPGAYEQYF. CDR3 bases: TGTGCCAGCAGTCGCCAGCCCGGGGCCTACGAGCAGTACTTC.